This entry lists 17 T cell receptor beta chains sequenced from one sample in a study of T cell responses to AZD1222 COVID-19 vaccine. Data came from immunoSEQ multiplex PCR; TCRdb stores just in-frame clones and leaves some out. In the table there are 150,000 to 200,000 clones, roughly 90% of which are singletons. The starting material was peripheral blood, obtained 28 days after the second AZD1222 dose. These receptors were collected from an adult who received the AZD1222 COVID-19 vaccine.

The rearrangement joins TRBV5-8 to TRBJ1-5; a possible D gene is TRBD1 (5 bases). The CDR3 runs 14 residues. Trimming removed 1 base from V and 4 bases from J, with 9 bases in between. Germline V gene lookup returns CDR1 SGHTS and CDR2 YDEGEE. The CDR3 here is CASSLNRQNQPQHF. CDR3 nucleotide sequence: TGTGCCAGCAGCTTGAACAGGCAGAATCAGCCCCAGCATTTT.

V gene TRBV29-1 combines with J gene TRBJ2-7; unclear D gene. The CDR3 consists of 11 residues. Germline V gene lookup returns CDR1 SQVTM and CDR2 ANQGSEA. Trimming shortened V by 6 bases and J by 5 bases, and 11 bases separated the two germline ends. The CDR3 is CSVYELHEQYF. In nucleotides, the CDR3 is TGCAGCGTGTATGAGTTGCACGAGCAGTACTTC.

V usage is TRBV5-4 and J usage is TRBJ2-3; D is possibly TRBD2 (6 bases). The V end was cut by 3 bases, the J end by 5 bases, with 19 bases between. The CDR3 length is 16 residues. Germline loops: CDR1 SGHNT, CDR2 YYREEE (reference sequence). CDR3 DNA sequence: TGTGCCAGCAGCTCAGGCGTGGGCGGGGCGGGAGATACGCAGTATTTT. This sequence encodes CASSSGVGGAGDTQYF.

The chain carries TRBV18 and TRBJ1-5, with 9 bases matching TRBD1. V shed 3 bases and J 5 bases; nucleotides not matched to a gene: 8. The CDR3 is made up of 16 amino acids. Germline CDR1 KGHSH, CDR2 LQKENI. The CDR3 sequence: CASSPSTGGRDQPQHF. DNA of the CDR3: TGTGCCAGCTCACCTTCGACAGGGGGTCGGGATCAGCCCCAGCATTTT. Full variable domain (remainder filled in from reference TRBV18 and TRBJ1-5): NAGVMQNPRHLVRRRGQEARLRCSPMKGHSHVYWYRQLPEEGLKFMVYLQKENIIDESGMPKERFSAEFPKEGPSILRIQQVVRGDSAAYFCASSPSTGGRDQPQHFGDGTRLSIL.

This chain's CDR3 is CASRVDRARPEAFF. For the CDR3, the DNA is TGTGCCAGCAGGGTAGACAGGGCAAGGCCTGAAGCTTTCTTT. This sequence joins TRBV6-5 and TRBJ1-1, with TRBD1 identical over 7 bases. V dropped 6 bases and J dropped 6; count of bases not matched to a gene: 10. CDR3 length: 14 residues. Germline CDR1 MNHEY, CDR2 SVGAGI.

CDR3 in DNA: TGTGCCAGCAGCTTAACGCGGGAGGACGGCAATGAGCAGTTCTTC. This translates into CASSLTREDGNEQFF. The gene calls are TRBV7-3 and TRBJ2-1, with 8 positions matching TRBD2. The germline CDR1 and CDR2 sequences are SGHTA and FQGTGA. The CDR3 extends over 15 amino acids. V lost 0 bases and J lost 6; bases outside the gene matches: 4.

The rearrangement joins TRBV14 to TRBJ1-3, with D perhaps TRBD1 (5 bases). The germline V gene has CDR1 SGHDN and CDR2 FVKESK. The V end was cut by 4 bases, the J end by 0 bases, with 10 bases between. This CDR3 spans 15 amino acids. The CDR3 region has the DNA TGTGCCAGCAGCCGGCCAGGGAACTCTGGAAACACCATATATTTT. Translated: CASSRPGNSGNTIYF.

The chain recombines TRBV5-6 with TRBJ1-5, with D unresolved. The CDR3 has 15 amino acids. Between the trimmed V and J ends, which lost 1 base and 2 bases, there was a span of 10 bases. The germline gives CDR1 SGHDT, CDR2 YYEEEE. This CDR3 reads CASSLLGLGNQPQHF. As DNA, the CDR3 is TGTGCCAGCAGCTTGCTCGGGCTTGGCAATCAGCCCCAGCATTTT.

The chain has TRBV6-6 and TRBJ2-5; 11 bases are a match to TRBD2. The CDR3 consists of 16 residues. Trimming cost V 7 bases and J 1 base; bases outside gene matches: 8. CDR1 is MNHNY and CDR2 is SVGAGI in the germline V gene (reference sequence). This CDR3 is CASIPGLAGLQETQYF. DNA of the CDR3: TGTGCCAGCATCCCCGGACTAGCGGGCCTCCAAGAGACCCAGTACTTC.

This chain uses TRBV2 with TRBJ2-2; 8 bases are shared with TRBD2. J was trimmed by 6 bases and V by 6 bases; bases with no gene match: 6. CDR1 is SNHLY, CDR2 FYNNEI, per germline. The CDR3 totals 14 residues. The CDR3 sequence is CASRRTSSSGELFF. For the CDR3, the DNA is TGTGCCAGCAGGAGGACTAGCTCTTCCGGGGAGCTGTTTTTT. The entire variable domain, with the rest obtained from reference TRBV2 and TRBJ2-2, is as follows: EPEVTQTPSHQVTQMGQEVILRCVPISNHLYFYWYRQILGQKVEFLVSFYNNEISEKSEIFDDQFSVERPDGSNFTLKIRSTKLEDSAMYFCASRRTSSSGELFFGEGSRLTVL.

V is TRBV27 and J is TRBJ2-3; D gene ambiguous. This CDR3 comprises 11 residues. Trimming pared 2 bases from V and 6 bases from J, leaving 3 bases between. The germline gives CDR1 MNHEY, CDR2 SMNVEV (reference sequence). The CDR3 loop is CASSLADTQYF. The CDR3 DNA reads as TGTGCCAGCAGTTTAGCGGATACGCAGTATTTT.

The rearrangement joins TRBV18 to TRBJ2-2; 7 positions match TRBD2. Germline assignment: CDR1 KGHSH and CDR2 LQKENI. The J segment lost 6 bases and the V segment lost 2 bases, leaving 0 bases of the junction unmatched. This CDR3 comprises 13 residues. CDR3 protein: CASSPAGAGELFF. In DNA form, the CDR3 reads TGTGCCAGCTCACCAGCGGGGGCCGGGGAGCTGTTTTTT.

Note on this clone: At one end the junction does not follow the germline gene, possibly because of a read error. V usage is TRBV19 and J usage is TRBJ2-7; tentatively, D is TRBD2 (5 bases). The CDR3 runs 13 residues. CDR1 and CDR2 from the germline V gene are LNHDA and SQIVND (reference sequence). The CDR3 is CASSIGEGYEQYF. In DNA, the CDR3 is TGTGCAAGTAGTATAGGTGAGGGCTACGAGCAGTACTTC.

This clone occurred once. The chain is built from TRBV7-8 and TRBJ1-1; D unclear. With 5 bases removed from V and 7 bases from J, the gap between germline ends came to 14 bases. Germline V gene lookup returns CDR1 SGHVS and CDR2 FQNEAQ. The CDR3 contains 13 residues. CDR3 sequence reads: CASSLPRDDEAFF. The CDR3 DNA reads TGTGCCAGCAGCCTCCCCCGGGATGATGAAGCTTTCTTT.

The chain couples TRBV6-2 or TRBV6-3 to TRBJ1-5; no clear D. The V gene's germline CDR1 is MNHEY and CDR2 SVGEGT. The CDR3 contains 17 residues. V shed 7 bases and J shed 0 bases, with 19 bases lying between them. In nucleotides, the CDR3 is TGTGCCAGCACCCCCGGCTTCATGGAAGATAGCAATCAGCCCCAGCATTTT. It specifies CASTPGFMEDSNQPQHF.

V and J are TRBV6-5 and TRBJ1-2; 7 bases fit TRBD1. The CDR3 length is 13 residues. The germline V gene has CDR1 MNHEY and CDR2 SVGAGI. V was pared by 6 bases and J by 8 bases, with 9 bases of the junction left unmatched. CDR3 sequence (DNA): TGTGCCAGCAGAGACAGGGTGTACGGAGGCTACACCTTC. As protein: CASRDRVYGGYTF.

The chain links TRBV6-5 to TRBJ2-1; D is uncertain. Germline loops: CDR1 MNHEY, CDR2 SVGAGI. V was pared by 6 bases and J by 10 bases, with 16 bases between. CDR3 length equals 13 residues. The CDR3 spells CASRTHGLGEQFF. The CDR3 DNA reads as TGTGCCAGCAGAACCCACGGGTTGGGGGAGCAGTTCTTC.